This T cell receptor (beta chain) was captured by sequencing in a study of CD4 T cells in relation to SARS-CoV-2 and coronaviruses. Overall study findings and caveats: About 65% of donors had memory CD4+ clonotypes crossrecognizing SARS-CoV-2 and common cold coronavirus spike.

Produced via immunoSEQ multiplex PCR; TCRdb's table is partial and in-frame only. This sample has tens of thousands of clones, with approximately 93% found just once. On this clone itself: The target antigen is unknown.

The unexposed donors gave CD4+ T cells in 2011-2018, prior to COVID-19. This clonotype was sampled from a human donor in good health. Sequenced input: naive CD4+ T cells from PBMCs. Subset specified: naive CD4+ T cells isolated by negative enrichment.

Here the CDR3 reads CASSLGDHYYGYTF. In nucleotides, the CDR3 is TGTGCCAGTAGTTTAGGCGACCACTACTATGGCTACACCTTC. The chain carries TRBV19 and TRBJ1-2; D uncertain. This CDR3 contains 14 residues. V dropped 5 bases and J dropped 3 bases, with 13 bases sitting between them. Germline loops: CDR1 LNHDA, CDR2 SQIVND (reference sequence). Complete variable domain (other parts from reference TRBV19 and TRBJ1-2): DGGITQSPKYLFRKEGQNVTLSCEQNLNHDAMYWYRQDPGQGLRLIYYSQIVNDFQKGDIAEGYSVSREKKESFPLTVTSAQKNPTAFYLCASSLGDHYYGYTFGSGTRLTVV.